This TCR beta chain was recovered during a study of T cell changes during pregnancy in multiple sclerosis. This CDR3 is 15 amino acids long. With 0 bases clipped from V and 3 bases from J, the junction kept 3 bases outside the gene matches. Sequencing was performed with immunoSEQ multiplex PCR; in TCRdb, only in-frame clones are kept and a portion is missing. Seen here are 25,000 to 35,000 clones, more than 75% observed once, and the top ten hold roughly 0.45%. Source: CD4+ T cells from peripheral blood mononuclear cells, taken in the second trimester of pregnancy. The source is a female donor in good health, enrolled as a control in a pregnancy study. The chain has TRBV6-7 and TRBJ1-2; 8 bases align to TRBD1. TRBV6-7 is flagged as an ORF with uncertain function. The chain's CDR3 is CASSYSCRGHYGYTF. The CDR3 bases are TGTGCCAGCAGTTACTCGTGCAGGGGGCACTATGGCTACACCTTC.